This TCR beta chain was sequenced for a study of OX40 agonist ivuxolimab in advanced cancers. Study background: An agonistic human IgG2 monoclonal antibody against OX40 (CD134) was given. Dose-escalation patients were diagnosed with hepatocellular carcinoma, melanoma, renal cell cancer or head and neck cancer.

The assay was immunoSEQ multiplex PCR, and TCRdb's table has in-frame clones only and misses some. The sample holds tens of thousands of clones, around 88% seen once. Study-wide findings and caveats: The mean number of expanded clones was higher in CD8+ T cells than in CD4+. Clones of CD4+ and CD8+ blood T cells grew by week 6 at doses of 0.1 to 3.0 mg/kg.

CDR1 and CDR2 (germline): MNHEY, SMNVEV (reference sequence). This CDR3 spans 16 amino acids. The V gene lost 1 base and the J gene lost 7 bases, with 14 bases spanning the gap. Notes on this clone: What it binds is unknown.

The sample here was CD4+ or CD8+ T cells sorted from blood, taken in a trial of the OX40 agonist ivuxolimab. This receptor was obtained from an adult with an advanced solid tumor such as melanoma, head and neck, liver or kidney cancer. V and J are TRBV27 and TRBJ1-6; D is undetermined. The CDR3 DNA follows: TGTGCCAGCAGTTTATTGGGGAGGGTGAGGAATTCACCCCTCCACTTT. Encoded protein: CASSLLGRVRNSPLHF.